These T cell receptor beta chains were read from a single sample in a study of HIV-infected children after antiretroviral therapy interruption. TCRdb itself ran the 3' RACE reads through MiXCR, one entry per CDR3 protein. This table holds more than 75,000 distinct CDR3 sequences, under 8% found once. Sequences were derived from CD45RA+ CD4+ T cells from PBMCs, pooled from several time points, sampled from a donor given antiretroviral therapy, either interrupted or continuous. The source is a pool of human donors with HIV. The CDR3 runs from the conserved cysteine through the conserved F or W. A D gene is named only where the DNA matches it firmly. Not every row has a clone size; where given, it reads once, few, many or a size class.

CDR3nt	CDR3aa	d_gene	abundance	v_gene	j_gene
TGTGCCAGCAGTTACCTACTCCCCGGGACAGGGAATTCACCCCTCCACTTT	CASSYLLPGTGNSPLHF	TRBD1	NA	TRBV6-2/TRBV6-3	TRBJ1-6
TGCGCCAGCAGCCCTGGGACTAGCGGGGGCTACGAGCAGTACTTC	CASSPGTSGGYEQYF	TRBD2	many	TRBV5-1	TRBJ2-7
TGTGCCAGCAGTTACTCTAGACCTGGGTACGAGCAGTACTTC	CASSYSRPGYEQYF	NA	many	TRBV6-6	TRBJ2-7
TGTGCCACCAGCGTGGGGACAGGGGCTCACAATGAGCAGTTCTTC	CATSVGTGAHNEQFF	TRBD1	many	TRBV15	TRBJ2-1
TGTGCCACTAAAAACCAGGTCCCCACCGGGGAGCTGTTTTTT	CATKNQVPTGELFF	NA	NA	TRBV7-9	TRBJ2-2
TGCAGTGCTAGGCAGGGGGCGTCTGAAGCTTTCTTT	CSARQGASEAFF	TRBD1	many	TRBV20-1	TRBJ1-1
TGTGCCAGCAGTTACTCGCCGGGGGTCACTGAAGCTTTCTTT	CASSYSPGVTEAFF	NA	few	TRBV6-5	TRBJ1-1
TGTGCCTGGAGTGTAACCCCGGGTGAAGCTTTCTTT	CAWSVTPGEAFF	NA	many	TRBV30	TRBJ1-1
TGTGCCATTCGTTGGGGCGAGAAATCCTACGAGCAGTACTTC	CAIRWGEKSYEQYF	NA	few	TRBV6-4	TRBJ2-7
TGTGCCAGCAGTTTAGAACAGGTTAATTCACCCCTCCACTTT	CASSLEQVNSPLHF	NA	many	TRBV12-3/TRBV12-4	TRBJ1-6
TGTGCCAGCAGCTTCCCGGGGGGGTCGAACACCGGGGAGCTGTTTTTT	CASSFPGGSNTGELFF	TRBD2	many	TRBV7-2	TRBJ2-2
TGTGCCAGTAGTATAGAAAGTGTGCCCCTTCAGCCCCAGCATTTT	CASSIESVPLQPQHF	NA	many	TRBV19	TRBJ1-5
TGTGCCAGCAGTGAACTTCCCCTAGCGGGAGGCACAGATACGCAGTATTTT	CASSELPLAGGTDTQYF	TRBD2	many	TRBV2	TRBJ2-3
TGTGCCAGCAGCCAAGAGGGGGCGTCCGGGGAGCTGTTTTTT	CASSQEGASGELFF	TRBD1	many	TRBV7-2	TRBJ2-2
TGTGCCAGCAGCTTAGCGACCGTGTTATGGAAGGTTGCCTTC	CASSLATVLWKVAF	NA	many	TRBV7-2	TRBJ2-7
TGTGCCAGCAGGTACACGGGTGCTGGGGCCAACGTCCTGACTTTC	CASRYTGAGANVLTF	NA	few	TRBV12-3/TRBV12-4	TRBJ2-6
TGTGCCAGCGGGGGGCCTCGTATGGACGGCTATGGCTACACCTTC	CASGGPRMDGYGYTF	NA	many	TRBV6-1	TRBJ1-2
TGTGCCAGCAGCGCTGGGACAGATAGCAATCAGCCCCAGCATTTT	CASSAGTDSNQPQHF	TRBD1	many	TRBV9	TRBJ1-5
TGTGCCAGCAGTTACTTGCCGAACCCGAGCAATCAGCCCCAGCATTTT	CASSYLPNPSNQPQHF	NA	many	TRBV6-2/TRBV6-3	TRBJ1-5
TGTGCCAGCACCCCACAGGGCACTGGAAATACGCTCTATTTT	CASTPQGTGNTLYF	NA	few	TRBV6-6	TRBJ1-3
TGTGCCACCAGCAGGGGGAGACTAGCGGGGAACCAAGAGACCCAGTACTTC	CATSRGRLAGNQETQYF	TRBD2	many	TRBV15	TRBJ2-5
TGTGCCAGCTCACAGGGATTAAGTCAGCCCCAGCATTTT	CASSQGLSQPQHF	NA	many	TRBV18	TRBJ1-5
TGTGCCAGCAGCACATTCGGTATGATGAACACTGAAGCTTTCTTT	CASSTFGMMNTEAFF	NA	few	TRBV5-6	TRBJ1-1
TGTGCCAGCAGCCTCGCCTTTATGAACACTGAAGCTTTCTTT	CASSLAFMNTEAFF	NA	many	TRBV11-2	TRBJ1-1
TGTGCCAGCAGTTACTCGAAGGGGGACTCTAGCACAGATACGCAGTATTTT	CASSYSKGDSSTDTQYF	NA	NA	TRBV6-6	TRBJ2-3
TGTGCCAGCAGCTTGTACCCAAACTCAGATACGCAGTATTTT	CASSLYPNSDTQYF	NA	NA	TRBV5-5	TRBJ2-3
TGTGCCAGCAGTTTACGACGGGATTCACCCCTCCACTTT	CASSLRRDSPLHF	NA	many	TRBV12-3/TRBV12-4	TRBJ1-6
TGCAGCGTTGTGCGACAGATGAACACTGAAGCTTTCTTT	CSVVRQMNTEAFF	NA	many	TRBV29-1	TRBJ1-1
TGTGCCTGGAGTGAAACTCCCGGGACAGGGGACCACGAGCAGTACTTC	CAWSETPGTGDHEQYF	TRBD1	few	TRBV30	TRBJ2-7
TGTGCCATCAGTGGGACGGACGCCAGCGACTATGGCTACACCTTC	CAISGTDASDYGYTF	NA	many	TRBV10-3	TRBJ1-2
TGTGCCAGCAACCAAAGGGATACGCAGTATTTT	CASNQRDTQYF	NA	many	TRBV12-3/TRBV12-4	TRBJ2-3
TGCGCCAGCAGCCCTTCAAGCGGGGGCTCCTACAATGAGCAGTTCTTC	CASSPSSGGSYNEQFF	TRBD2	many	TRBV5-1	TRBJ2-1
TGTGCCATCAGTGAGAACTTAGGTAAATTCTCCGAGCAGTACTTC	CAISENLGKFSEQYF	NA	NA	TRBV10-3	TRBJ2-7
TGCGCCAGCAGCTTCCGACAGGGAGACGAGCAGTACTTC	CASSFRQGDEQYF	TRBD1	many	TRBV5-1	TRBJ2-7
TGCAGTGCCGCAGGGTCGGGCAATCAGCCCCAGCATTTT	CSAAGSGNQPQHF	NA	once	TRBV20-1	TRBJ1-5
TGTGCCAGCAGCCTTCTAGGGGGCTACGCGAACACCGGGGAGCTGTTTTTT	CASSLLGGYANTGELFF	TRBD1	many	TRBV27	TRBJ2-2
TGTGCCACCAGCAGACAGGCAATTACTGGGGCCAACGTCCTGACTTTC	CATSRQAITGANVLTF	NA	many	TRBV15	TRBJ2-6
TGTGCCAGTAGTACGAGGGGGAAAGGATACGAGCAGTACTTC	CASSTRGKGYEQYF	NA	many	TRBV19	TRBJ2-7
TGCAGCGTTGGGGCAGGGGCTAGGGGTGAAGCTTTCTTT	CSVGAGARGEAFF	NA	NA	TRBV29-1	TRBJ1-1
TGTGCCATCGCGACTAGCCGTGACAATGAGCAGTTCTTC	CAIATSRDNEQFF	TRBD2	many	TRBV10-3	TRBJ2-1
TGTGCCAGCAGCCTCGCCGGGATACAATATTCGCCCCTCCACTTT	CASSLAGIQYSPLHF	NA	few	TRBV11-2	TRBJ1-6
TGTGCCAGCGGCCAGGGGCTCCTAGCCAAAAACATTCAGTACTTC	CASGQGLLAKNIQYF	NA	many	TRBV12-3/TRBV12-4	TRBJ2-4
TGTGCCAGCAGCTTAGGTCGGGGAGGTGGAGAGACCCAGTACTTC	CASSLGRGGGETQYF	NA	few	TRBV7-7	TRBJ2-5
TGTGCTAGCAGCCCGACGGGGGGGCGGACCGGGGAGCTGTTTTTT	CASSPTGGRTGELFF	TRBD2	NA	TRBV7-7	TRBJ2-2
TGTGCAAGTCGCTTATTGAAGCGCCAGGCCTACGAGCAGTACTTC	CASRLLKRQAYEQYF	NA	many	TRBV12-2	TRBJ2-7
TGTGCCAGCAGCGCCACCTGGGAGGGCTCACCCCTCCACTTT	CASSATWEGSPLHF	NA	many	TRBV9	TRBJ1-6
TGTGCCAGCAGCCAAGCTGATCATCCCACAGATACGCAGTATTTT	CASSQADHPTDTQYF	NA	many	TRBV3-1	TRBJ2-3
TGTGCCAGCAGTTTACTAGCGGGAGTTTCTGGGGCCAACGTCCTGACTTTC	CASSLLAGVSGANVLTF	TRBD2	many	TRBV12-3/TRBV12-4	TRBJ2-6
TGTGCCACCAGTGGGGGCCCTAACACTGAAGCTTTCTTT	CATSGGPNTEAFF	NA	many	TRBV24-1	TRBJ1-1
TGTGCCAGCAGGCCTACCCGAAGACAGGGGGTGAACACAGATACGCAGTATTTT	CASRPTRRQGVNTDTQYF	TRBD1	many	TRBV28	TRBJ2-3
TGTGCCAGCAGAGAGAGAGGGAGGGACAGGGGCCTCCTCCTGCCGGGTAAGGGGCTCTACGAGCAGTACTTC	CASRERGRDRGLLLPGKGLYEQYF	TRBD1	many	TRBV6-6	TRBJ2-7
TGTGCCAGCACAGGACAGGGGGCAGGTCGCGGGGGCTACAATGAGCAGTTCTTC	CASTGQGAGRGGYNEQFF	TRBD1	many	TRBV11-3	TRBJ2-1
TGTGCCAGCGGTGATTGGGACAGGGGAAACTCCGACTACACCTTC	CASGDWDRGNSDYTF	TRBD1	many	TRBV6-6	TRBJ1-2
TGTGCAAGCAGCTTTCAGGGGTATGAACAGTACTTC	CASSFQGYEQYF	NA	many	TRBV12-3/TRBV12-4	TRBJ2-7
TGCAGTACCTTTGGAGCGGGAGTCACAGATACGCAGTATTTT	CSTFGAGVTDTQYF	TRBD2	many	TRBV20-1	TRBJ2-3
TGTGCCAGCAGCGACAATAGTCAAAACACCTTGTACTTT	CASSDNSQNTLYF	NA	many	TRBV16	TRBJ2-4
TGTGCCACCAGTTCTTGGGGCTCCTACAATGAGCAGTTCTTC	CATSSWGSYNEQFF	NA	NA	TRBV24-1	TRBJ2-1
TGTGCCAGCAGACCCGGGACAGGAGATTCTAGCAATCAGCCCCAGCATTTT	CASRPGTGDSSNQPQHF	TRBD1	few	TRBV12-3/TRBV12-4	TRBJ1-5
TGCGCCAGCAGCCAAGCGATCCAGCGGGGGGCCTCCGGGTCCGATACGCAGTATTTT	CASSQAIQRGASGSDTQYF	TRBD2	many	TRBV4-1	TRBJ2-3
TGTGCCAGCAGCTTTGGGGGAAAAACAGATACGCAGTATTTT	CASSFGGKTDTQYF	NA	many	TRBV7-2	TRBJ2-3